The following is a TCR beta chain sequence with its context. The source of the sample is a study of OX40 agonist ivuxolimab in advanced cancers. The protocol was immunoSEQ multiplex PCR, while the TCRdb copy is restricted to in-frame clones and leaves out a portion. The sample lists 25,000 to 30,000 clones; approximately 86% were seen once. Trimming removed 5 bases from V and 5 bases from J, with 12 bases in between. Germline loops: CDR1 PRHDT, CDR2 FYEKMQ (reference sequence). The CDR3 contains 13 residues. This receptor was taken from an adult with an advanced solid tumor such as melanoma, head and neck, liver or kidney cancer. Sample: CD4+ or CD8+ T cells sorted from blood, taken in a trial of the OX40 agonist ivuxolimab. The chain combines TRBV13 with TRBJ2-5; D perhaps matches TRBD2 (6 bases). The CDR3 nucleotides read TGTGCCAGCAGCCGGGGGTGGAGGGAGACCCAGTACTTC. It specifies CASSRGWRETQYF.